These 30 T cell receptor beta chains came from one sample sequenced in a study of beta chain features in type 1 diabetes. The study reverse transcribed the entire isolated RNA, so it sequenced expressed TCRB transcripts. Sequencing used immunoSEQ multiplex PCR; TCRdb keeps in-frame clones, though not all of them. The table includes 300,000 to 350,000 clones, 9.3% detected once. For these receptors, no antigen is known. Study-level points and caveats: The study found moderately but significantly shorter TCRB CDR3s in all four CD4+ subsets of Type 1 diabetes patients.

Source material: central memory CD4+ T cells from blood. These receptors were taken from a man in his thirties or forties with type 1 diabetes.

V usage is TRBV6-5 and J usage is TRBJ2-3, with a possible D match to TRBD2 (5 bases). The V gene lost 6 bases and the J gene lost 6 bases, with 19 bases spanning the gap. This CDR3 comprises 15 residues. Germline V lookup: CDR1 MNHEY, CDR2 SVGAGI. The chain's CDR3 is CASSPGLARLDTQYF. The CDR3 DNA reads TGTGCCAGCAGCCCTGGACTGGCTAGATTGGATACGCAGTATTTT.

The rearrangement uses TRBV29-1 and TRBJ1-1, with no clear D. The germline CDR1 and CDR2 sequences are SQVTM and ANQGSEA. Trimming took off 7 bases at V and 5 bases at J, with 26 bases between the two ends. This CDR3 region has 16 residues. The CDR3: CSAISLSGKGETEAFF. In DNA form, the CDR3 reads TGCAGCGCCATATCTTTATCGGGAAAGGGAGAAACTGAAGCTTTCTTT.

This clone was observed at least ten times. This chain joins TRBV7-9 and TRBJ2-3, with a weak D call TRBD2 (6 bases). V was trimmed by 5 bases and J by 2 bases, leaving 11 bases between them. CDR1 and CDR2 from the germline V gene are SEHNR and FQNEAQ (reference sequence). This CDR3 region has 14 residues. CDR3 nucleotides: TGTGCCAGCAGCCTGGGGAGGTTCACAGATACGCAGTATTTT. It encodes CASSLGRFTDTQYF.

The chain employs TRBV15 and TRBJ2-5; possibly TRBD2 for D (5 bases). V lost 0 bases and J 0 bases, leaving 8 bases between the germline ends. CDR1 is LNHNV and CDR2 is YYDKDF in the germline V gene (reference sequence). The CDR3 has 15 residues. The DNA for the CDR3 is TGTGCCACCAGCAGAGATCGGGGTCACCAAGAGACCCAGTACTTC. It codes for CATSRDRGHQETQYF.

The chain links TRBV6-1 to TRBJ2-7; D unclear. The CDR3 has 12 residues. Germline lookup yields CDR1 MNHNS and CDR2 SASEGT. Trimming cost V 3 bases and J 3 bases, with 6 bases left between them. CDR3 region: CASSDSRYEQYF. The CDR3 DNA reads TGTGCCAGCAGTGACTCCCGCTACGAGCAGTACTTC.

This CDR3 is CASSWAFNYGYTF. The CDR3, as DNA: TGTGCCAGCAGTTGGGCCTTTAACTATGGCTACACCTTC. The rearrangement links TRBV6-5 to TRBJ1-2; D is unresolved. The CDR3 covers 13 residues. The V gene's germline CDR1 is MNHEY and CDR2 SVGAGI. Trimming stripped 4 bases from V and 1 base from J, with 7 bases between.

This clone appeared a few times. This chain connects TRBV27 to TRBJ1-1, with D unclear. Germline V gene sequence: CDR1 MNHEY, CDR2 SMNVEV (reference sequence). Trimming took off 2 bases at V and 1 base at J, with 5 bases between the two ends. The CDR3 covers 13 residues. Written as DNA, the CDR3 is TGTGCCAGCAGTTTACGGGGGAACACTGAAGCTTTCTTT. Translated: CASSLRGNTEAFF.

With respect to this clone: This could be a read error, since a much larger clone is one nucleotide away. This CDR3 is also generated by other DNA sequences in the sample. This CDR3 reads CASSLADEQFF. CDR3 bases: TGTGCCAGCAGCTTAGCGGATGAGCAGTTCTTC. V is TRBV7-9 and J is TRBJ2-1; D remains unclear. Trimming shortened V by 0 bases and J by 8 bases, and 2 bases separated the two germline ends. Germline values: CDR1 SEHNR, CDR2 FQNEAQ (reference sequence). The CDR3 contains 11 residues.

This clone was recorded a few times. The chain combines TRBV5-1 with TRBJ2-3, with 8 bases aligning to TRBD1. Losses at the gene ends were 5 bases for V and 3 bases for J; bases not matched to a gene: 8. The CDR3 is made up of 15 amino acids. Germline V CDR1 and CDR2: SGHRS, YFSETQ. This CDR3 reads CASRKQGDETDTQYF. The CDR3, as DNA: TGCGCCAGCAGGAAACAGGGGGATGAGACAGATACGCAGTATTTT.

With respect to this clone: The sample has other DNA sequences that encode this CDR3 too. CDR3 loop: CASSLVRGQETQYF. The CDR3 coding sequence is TGTGCCAGCAGCTTAGTTAGGGGACAAGAGACCCAGTACTTC. This chain connects TRBV7-2 to TRBJ2-5; weak D call: TRBD1 (5 bases). Germline V gives CDR1 SGHTA, CDR2 FQGNSA. V was shortened by 1 base and J by 2 bases, with 8 bases between the two germline ends. CDR3 length: 14 residues.

This clone was seen a handful of times. This chain joins TRBV7-9 and TRBJ2-7; 8 bases are shared with TRBD1. The CDR3 consists of 14 residues. The V gene's germline CDR1 is SEHNR and CDR2 FQNEAQ (reference sequence). After removal of 6 bases from V and 5 bases from J, the junction contained 9 bases not matched to a gene. The CDR3 is CASSSDRGVNEQYF. The DNA for the CDR3 is TGTGCCAGCAGTTCTGACAGGGGCGTGAACGAGCAGTACTTC.

This clone appeared a few times. Other DNA sequences of this sample code for an identical CDR3. The chain joins TRBV5-1 to TRBJ2-3; 15 nucleotides line up with TRBD2. Germline V CDR1 and CDR2: SGHRS, YFSETQ. V shed 4 bases and J 0 bases; nucleotides not matched to a gene: 6. This CDR3 region has 18 residues. The CDR3 nucleotides read TGCGCCAGCAGCCTGGGACTAGCGGGGGGAACTAGCACAGATACGCAGTATTTT. Protein: CASSLGLAGGTSTDTQYF.

This chain connects TRBV7-2 to TRBJ2-6; D not certain. The CDR3 length is 16 residues. The V end lost 2 bases, the J end lost 4 bases, and 12 bases lay between the germline ends. The V gene's germline CDR1 is SGHTA and CDR2 FQGNSA. The CDR3 loop is CASSLSGPPGANVLTF. In DNA form, the CDR3 reads TGTGCCAGCAGCTTATCAGGACCCCCCGGGGCCAACGTCCTGACTTTC.

This clone was seen more than once but under ten times. This chain uses TRBV18 with TRBJ2-7, with a possible D match to TRBD1 (5 bases). CDR3 length: 15 amino acids. Germline V CDR1 and CDR2: KGHSH, LQKENI. Trimming took off 4 bases at V and 2 bases at J, with 15 bases between the two ends. CDR3 bases: TGTGCCAGCTCACAGGGGCAGGTAAAAACCTACGAGCAGTACTTC. This translates into CASSQGQVKTYEQYF.

This CDR3 is CAISGDSYEQYF. CDR3 nucleotide sequence: TGTGCCATCAGTGGGGACAGCTACGAGCAGTACTTC. The rearrangement uses TRBV10-3 and TRBJ2-7; 7 nucleotides match TRBD1. Trimming cost V 4 bases and J 3 bases; bases outside gene matches: 0. Germline V gives CDR1 ENHRY, CDR2 SYGVKD. The CDR3 has 12 amino acids.

This clone was counted many times. The V and J genes are TRBV2 and TRBJ2-1, with TRBD2 identical over 10 bases. Trimming took 6 bases from V and 6 from J; bases not matched to a gene: 2. The germline CDR1 and CDR2 sequences are SNHLY and FYNNEI. The CDR3 contains 13 residues. CDR3 sequence reads: CASRRLAGNEQFF. CDR3 DNA sequence: TGTGCCAGCAGACGACTAGCGGGCAATGAGCAGTTCTTC.

The chain links TRBV29-1 to TRBJ1-5, with TRBD1 identical over 8 bases. V trimming: 4 bases; J trimming: 6 bases; junction bases outside the gene matches: 5. This CDR3 is built from 13 residues. Looked up from germline, CDR1 is SQVTM and CDR2 is ANQGSEA. The CDR3 spells CSVGAGGGQPQHF. The CDR3 nucleotides read TGCAGCGTTGGGGCAGGGGGCGGTCAGCCCCAGCATTTT.

The chain recombines TRBV27 with TRBJ1-4; 7 bases fit TRBD1. This CDR3 is built from 15 residues. Trimming at V came to 5 bases and at J to 7 bases, leaving 10 bases not matched to a gene. Germline V lookup: CDR1 MNHEY, CDR2 SMNVEV (reference sequence). The CDR3 loop is CASSGTDRRGEKLFF. The CDR3 DNA reads TGTGCCAGCAGTGGAACGGACAGGAGGGGTGAAAAACTGTTTTTT.

About this clone: Other DNA sequences in this sample translate to the same CDR3. The chain uses TRBV7-2 and TRBJ2-5, with 11 positions matching TRBD2. J gave up 2 bases and V 4 bases, and 0 bases lay outside the gene matches. CDR1 is SGHTA and CDR2 is FQGNSA in the germline V gene. The CDR3 spans 14 residues. The CDR3 reads CASSWTSGQETQYF. CDR3 sequence (DNA): TGTGCCAGCAGCTGGACTAGCGGGCAAGAGACCCAGTACTTC.

The gene calls are TRBV27 and TRBJ1-6; 8 positions agree with TRBD1. J gave up 4 bases and V 6 bases, and 5 bases lay outside the gene matches. Germline-derived CDR1 and CDR2 are MNHEY and SMNVEV (reference sequence). The CDR3 length is 15 residues. The CDR3 loop reads CASSRRQGYNSPLHF. CDR3 nucleotides: TGTGCCAGCAGCCGACGACAGGGGTATAATTCACCCCTCCACTTT.

This clone was detected once. This sequence joins TRBV27 and TRBJ1-5, with D possibly being TRBD1 (6 bases). CDR1 MNHEY and CDR2 SMNVEV come from the germline V gene (reference sequence). The CDR3 spans 16 residues. Trimming left V 7 bases short and J 3 bases short, with 19 bases between. DNA of the CDR3: TGTGCCAGCACCTCCCGCGCAGGGGAGGTCAATCAGCCCCAGCATTTT. Translating gives CASTSRAGEVNQPQHF.

The table lists this clone with a few counts. The genes are TRBV11-2 and TRBJ2-3, with unresolved D. The V end lost 5 bases, the J end lost 1 base, and 7 bases lay between the germline ends. The CDR3 is 13 amino acids. CDR1 is SGHAT, CDR2 FQNNGV, per germline. CDR3 sequence reads: CASSAQGTDTQYF. The CDR3 bases are TGTGCCAGCAGCGCCCAGGGCACAGATACGCAGTATTTT. Supplemented by reference TRBV11-2 and TRBJ2-3, the full variable domain reads EAGVAQSPRYKIIEKRQSVAFWCNPISGHATLYWYQQILGQGPKLLIQFQNNGVVDDSQLPKDRFSAERLKGVDSTLKIQPAKLEDSAVYLCASSAQGTDTQYFGPGTRLTVL.

V is TRBV30 and J is TRBJ1-1; 8 nucleotides agree with TRBD1. The CDR3 covers 13 residues. CDR1 and CDR2 from the germline V gene are GTSNPN and SVGIG (reference sequence). The trim removed 3 bases at V and 7 bases at J, leaving 7 bases unmatched. CDR3 bases: TGTGCCTGGAGGCCTGCGGACAGGGATGAAGCTTTCTTT. It encodes CAWRPADRDEAFF.

The chain uses TRBV2 and TRBJ2-5, with D unclear. This CDR3 is built from 13 residues. CDR1 SNHLY and CDR2 FYNNEI come from the germline V gene. With 7 bases removed from V and 2 bases from J, the gap between germline ends came to 11 bases. DNA for the CDR3: TGTGCCAGCAACCGTGGAAATCAAGAGACCCAGTACTTC. It specifies CASNRGNQETQYF.

This clone has just a few counts. The genes are TRBV27 and TRBJ1-2; D is ambiguous. The CDR3 extends over 15 amino acids. V dropped 3 bases and J dropped 4 bases, with 15 bases sitting between them. CDR1 MNHEY and CDR2 SMNVEV come from the germline V gene (reference sequence). CDR3 residues: CASSFRANDPYGYTF. The DNA of the CDR3 is TGTGCCAGCAGTTTTCGCGCCAACGATCCCTATGGCTACACCTTC.

This clone has more than one count but fewer than ten. The chain is built from TRBV7-2 and TRBJ2-3, with D tentatively TRBD1 (6 bases). Germline V CDR1 and CDR2: SGHTA, FQGNSA. CDR3 length equals 13 residues. V lost 5 bases and J 4 bases, leaving 10 bases between the germline ends. CDR3 amino acids: CASSANRADTQYF. The CDR3 nucleotides are TGTGCCAGCAGCGCGAACAGGGCAGATACGCAGTATTTT.

This clone was observed a handful of times. This chain links TRBV10-1 with TRBJ2-7; 7 bases line up with TRBD1. This CDR3 has 17 amino acids. With 2 bases clipped from V and 1 base from J, the junction kept 11 bases outside the gene matches. CDR1 WNHNN and CDR2 SYGVQD come from the germline V gene (reference sequence). DNA for the CDR3: TGCGCCAGCAGTGAGCATAGACGGACAGGTTCGTCCTACGAGCAGTACTTC. Its translation is CASSEHRRTGSSYEQYF.

This clone has more than one count but fewer than ten. V gene TRBV7-9 combines with J gene TRBJ2-3; 7 nucleotides line up with TRBD1. The CDR3 totals 16 residues. In germline, CDR1 is SEHNR, CDR2 FQNEAQ (reference sequence). Trimming at V came to 5 bases and at J to 2 bases, leaving 10 bases not matched to a gene. The DNA of the CDR3 is TGTGCCAGCAGCACCCGTCGACAGGGACCCACAGATACGCAGTATTTT. The encoded protein is CASSTRRQGPTDTQYF.

This clone occurred a few times. The chain couples TRBV28 to TRBJ1-5; TRBD1 matches 7 bases. J lost 8 bases, V lost 7 bases, and 11 bases had no gene match. CDR1 and CDR2 from the germline V gene are MDHEN and SYDVKM. The CDR3 has 14 amino acids. The CDR3 coding sequence is TGTGCCAGCAATACACAAGGGACAGTTAAGCCCCAGCATTTT. Its protein is CASNTQGTVKPQHF.

This chain connects TRBV6-5 to TRBJ1-1; 8 positions agree with TRBD1. The ends lost 5 bases at V and 1 base at J; junction bases unmatched: 3. This CDR3 region has 14 residues. Germline assignment: CDR1 MNHEY and CDR2 SVGAGI. This chain's CDR3 is CASSGQGPNTEAFF. The CDR3 DNA follows: TGTGCCAGCAGTGGACAGGGCCCGAACACTGAAGCTTTCTTT.